The clone carrying this T cell receptor beta chain was seen just once. Profiled with immunoSEQ multiplex PCR; TCRdb holds only in-frame clones, not every one. Of roughly 100,000 clones in the sample, roughly nine tenths were seen once. This specimen belongs to a study of blood T cell repertoires in COVID-19. V was trimmed by 0 bases and J by 9 bases, leaving 9 bases between them. This CDR3 has 13 residues. From germline, CDR1 is MNHEY and CDR2 SVGAGI. The specimen was peripheral blood. The chain combines TRBV6-5 with TRBJ1-5, with D hard to call. This receptor was identified in a man in his fifties or sixties with acute or convalescent COVID-19. The CDR3 bases are TGTGCCAGCAGTTACTCGAGATCGGGGCCCCAGCATTTT. Translation gives CASSYSRSGPQHF.